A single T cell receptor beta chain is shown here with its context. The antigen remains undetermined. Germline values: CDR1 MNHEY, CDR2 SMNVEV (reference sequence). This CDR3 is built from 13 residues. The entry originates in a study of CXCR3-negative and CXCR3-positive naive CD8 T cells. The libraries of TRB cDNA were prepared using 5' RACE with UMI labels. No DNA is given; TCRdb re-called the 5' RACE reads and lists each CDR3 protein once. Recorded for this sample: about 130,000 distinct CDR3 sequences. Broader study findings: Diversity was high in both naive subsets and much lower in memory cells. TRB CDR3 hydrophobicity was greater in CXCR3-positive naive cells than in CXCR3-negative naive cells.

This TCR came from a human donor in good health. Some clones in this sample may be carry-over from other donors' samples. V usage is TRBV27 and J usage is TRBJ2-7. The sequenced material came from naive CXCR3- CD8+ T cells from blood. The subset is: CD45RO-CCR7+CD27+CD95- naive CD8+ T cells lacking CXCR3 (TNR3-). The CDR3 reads CASSFSVKYKQYF.